Each of the 27 T cell receptor beta chains below was sequenced from the same sample in a study of shared clonotypes between healthy human individuals (dated by TCRdb to 2018 to 2020). Libraries were constructed by the immunoSEQ multiplex PCR assay. TCRdb retrieved this table from immuneACCESS and kept in-frame rearrangements only. Not all clones are present; in checked studies, unresolved V genes account for under half, and no reason is known for the remainder. For this sample there are under 850,000 clones; roughly two thirds appear just once. The ten largest make up under 2% of the sample. The sample consisted of memory CD4+ T cells sorted from blood. Taken with the paper, the label for cell subset or site translates to: CD45RA-negative fraction. These TCRs come from a woman in her twenties or thirties in good health.

This clone was recorded only once. The chain links TRBV4-1 to TRBJ2-3; 11 bases match TRBD1. Germline V CDR1 and CDR2: MGHRA, YSYEKL. V gave up 1 base and J gave up 10 bases; unmatched junction bases: 10. The CDR3 sequence is 16 residues long. CDR3 nucleotides: TGCGCCAGCAGCCAAGCGATAGGGACAGGGGGGGGTGCGCAGTATTTT. This sequence encodes CASSQAIGTGGGAQYF.

Points on this clone: Other DNA variants within this sample encode the same CDR3. This rearrangement joins TRBV15 to TRBJ2-5; D is possibly TRBD1 (5 bases). The germline V gene encodes CDR1 LNHNV and CDR2 YYDKDF (reference sequence). The CDR3 runs 15 residues. Trimming cost V 0 bases and J 2 bases, with 10 bases left between them. The CDR3 loop is CATSRDQGNQETQYF. CDR3 bases: TGTGCCACCAGCAGAGATCAGGGAAATCAAGAGACCCAGTACTTC.

The chain combines TRBV29-1 with TRBJ2-2; D possibly corresponds to TRBD1 (6 bases). CDR3 length equals 15 residues. With 0 bases removed from V and 1 base from J, the gap between germline ends came to 9 bases. CDR1 SQVTM and CDR2 ANQGSEA come from the germline V gene. CDR3 nucleotide sequence: TGCAGCGTTGAAGATCTGGGACAGAACACCGGGGAGCTGTTTTTT. Translated, it gives CSVEDLGQNTGELFF.

This clone was detected only a few times. V and J are TRBV28 and TRBJ2-1; D is unclear. This CDR3 has 14 amino acids. Trimming took off 5 bases at V and 6 bases at J, with 14 bases between the two ends. CDR1 and CDR2 from the germline V gene are MDHEN and SYDVKM. CDR3 sequence reads: CASSPHPSGNEQFF. In DNA form, the CDR3 reads TGTGCCAGCAGTCCCCACCCTTCGGGCAATGAGCAGTTCTTC.

This chain links TRBV23-1 with TRBJ1-5; D remains ambiguous. Being an ORF, TRBV23-1 has a function that is uncertain. The V gene lost 3 bases and the J gene lost 3 bases, with 12 bases spanning the gap. This CDR3 has 15 residues. The CDR3, as DNA: TGCGCCAGCAGTCACAGTCCTATAAACAATCAGCCCCAGCATTTT. It specifies CASSHSPINNQPQHF.

This chain uses TRBV27 with TRBJ2-1; D is uncertain. V lost 0 bases and J 9 bases, leaving 18 bases between the germline ends. Looked up from germline, CDR1 is MNHEY and CDR2 is SMNVEV (reference sequence). The length of the CDR3 is 16 residues. The CDR3: CASSLSMAGAYSEQFF. CDR3 bases: TGTGCCAGCAGTTTATCAATGGCAGGCGCTTATAGTGAGCAGTTCTTC.

This rearrangement joins TRBV5-4 to TRBJ2-3; TRBD2 aligns across 10 bases. Germline V gene data show CDR1 as SGHNT and CDR2 as YYREEE (reference sequence). With V trimmed by 4 bases and J by 5 bases, 7 bases remained unmatched. The CDR3 is 15 residues long. Here the CDR3 DNA reads TGTGCCAGCAGCCCGCCTAGCGGGAGACTAGATACGCAGTATTTT. It translates to CASSPPSGRLDTQYF.

This chain joins TRBV28 and TRBJ2-7; 8 bases map to TRBD2. CDR1 is MDHEN and CDR2 is SYDVKM in the germline V gene. The CDR3 contains 15 residues. The trim removed 4 bases at V and 0 bases at J, leaving 5 bases unmatched. The CDR3 DNA follows: TGTGCCAGCAGTTCTTACGGGAGGGGCTCCTACGAGCAGTACTTC. It translates to CASSSYGRGSYEQYF.

V is TRBV19 and J is TRBJ2-7; no definite D call. This CDR3 spans 13 amino acids. V was clipped by 4 bases and J by 2 bases, with 9 bases between them. The germline V gene has CDR1 LNHDA and CDR2 SQIVND (reference sequence). The CDR3 sequence is CASSKGMAYEQYF. The CDR3, as DNA: TGTGCCAGTAGTAAAGGTATGGCCTACGAGCAGTACTTC. Complete variable domain (other parts from reference TRBV19 and TRBJ2-7): DGGITQSPKYLFRKEGQNVTLSCEQNLNHDAMYWYRQDPGQGLRLIYYSQIVNDFQKGDIAEGYSVSREKKESFPLTVTSAQKNPTAFYLCASSKGMAYEQYFGPGTRLTVT.

The V and J genes are TRBV5-6 and TRBJ1-4; no clear D. V shed 3 bases and J shed 8 bases, with 11 bases lying between them. The CDR3 is made up of 13 amino acids. Per germline, CDR1 SGHDT and CDR2 YYEEEE. CDR3 sequence: CASSSDDTEKLFF. For the CDR3, the DNA is TGTGCCAGCAGCTCGGACGATACGGAAAAACTGTTTTTT.

This sequence joins TRBV30 and TRBJ1-6, with D possibly TRBD1 on 6 matching bases. The V end lost 4 bases, the J end lost 8 bases, and 21 bases lay between the germline ends. Germline CDR1 and CDR2: GTSNPN and SVGIG (reference sequence). The CDR3 is 16 amino acids. This CDR3 is CAWNLYDRPRDSPLHF. The CDR3 nucleotides read TGTGCCTGGAACCTCTATGACAGGCCTAGGGATTCACCCCTCCACTTT. Drawing the rest from reference TRBV30 and TRBJ1-6, the complete variable domain is SQTIHQWPATLVQPVGSPLSLECTVEGTSNPNLYWYRQAAGRGLQLLFYSVGIGQISSEVPQNLSASRPQDRQFILSSKKLLLSDSGFYLCAWNLYDRPRDSPLHFGNGTRLTVT.

The chain employs TRBV7-6 and TRBJ2-5, with D possibly being TRBD1 (6 bases). CDR1 and CDR2 from the germline V gene are SGHVS and FNYEAQ. The V gene lost 5 bases and the J gene lost 2 bases, with 18 bases spanning the gap. The CDR3 covers 16 residues. The CDR3 is CASSTRAQGDQETQYF. Written as DNA, the CDR3 is TGTGCCAGCAGCACGCGGGCACAGGGCGATCAAGAGACCCAGTACTTC.

The chain joins TRBV5-1 to TRBJ2-1; 8 nucleotides match TRBD1. The V gene's germline CDR1 is SGHRS and CDR2 YFSETQ. V was clipped by 3 bases and J by 8 bases; unmatched bases: 7. This CDR3 spans 14 amino acids. The CDR3 DNA reads TGCGCCAGCAGCTCTTTGGGGACAGGCGATGAGCAGTTCTTC. Translation gives CASSSLGTGDEQFF.

A word on this clone: This same CDR3 is encoded by further DNA sequences in the sample. The chain carries TRBV28 and TRBJ2-7; TRBD1 aligns across 8 bases. The CDR3 spans 16 residues. Germline lookup yields CDR1 MDHEN and CDR2 SYDVKM. Trimming at V came to 4 bases and at J to 2 bases, leaving 10 bases not matched to a gene. The CDR3 loop reads CASSSPGQGSTYEQYF. CDR3 DNA sequence: TGTGCCAGCAGTTCCCCCGGACAGGGTAGTACCTACGAGCAGTACTTC.

The V gene is TRBV5-1, the J gene TRBJ2-7; D unresolved. Trimming removed 0 bases at V and 5 bases at J, with 15 bases between. The germline V gene encodes CDR1 SGHRS and CDR2 YFSETQ. The CDR3 runs to 15 residues. CDR3: CASSLDRASLNEQYF. In nucleotides, the CDR3 is TGCGCCAGCAGCTTGGACCGGGCCTCCCTCAACGAGCAGTACTTC.

The chain has TRBV19 and TRBJ1-2, with 9 nucleotides matching TRBD1. CDR1 LNHDA and CDR2 SQIVND come from the germline V gene (reference sequence). The ends lost 7 bases at V and 7 bases at J; junction bases unmatched: 10. CDR3 length: 14 residues. This CDR3 is CASTNRGLSLGYTF. The CDR3 nucleotides are TGTGCCAGTACTAACAGGGGGCTGTCTCTTGGCTACACCTTC.

The chain links TRBV7-9 to TRBJ2-3, with 12 bases that match TRBD2. Germline CDR1 reads SEHNR; CDR2 reads FQNEAQ (reference sequence). This CDR3 is built from 18 residues. J was trimmed by 3 bases and V by 2 bases; bases with no gene match: 9. CDR3 coding DNA: TGTGCCAGCAGCTTATCTTCTAGCGGGAGGGCGGGGACAGATACGCAGTATTTT. Amino acids: CASSLSSSGRAGTDTQYF.

The rearrangement joins TRBV5-1 to TRBJ2-1; 9 nucleotides agree with TRBD1. Losses at the gene ends were 5 bases for V and 3 bases for J; bases not matched to a gene: 9. CDR1 SGHRS and CDR2 YFSETQ come from the germline V gene. CDR3 size: 16 residues. CDR3 in amino acids: CASRKSTGGGYNEQFF. The CDR3 DNA reads as TGCGCCAGCAGAAAGTCTACAGGGGGCGGCTACAATGAGCAGTTCTTC. Full variable domain (remainder filled in from reference TRBV5-1 and TRBJ2-1): KAGVTQTPRYLIKTRGQQVTLSCSPISGHRSVSWYQQTPGQGLQFLFEYFSETQRNKGNFPGRFSGRQFSNSRSEMNVSTLELGDSALYLCASRKSTGGGYNEQFFGPGTRLTVL.

The count of this clone is one. CDR3 in amino acids: CASSEWGAHTEAFF. As DNA, the CDR3 is TGTGCCAGCAGTGAATGGGGGGCCCACACTGAAGCTTTCTTT. The rearrangement links TRBV2 to TRBJ1-1, with D perhaps TRBD1 (6 bases). CDR3 size: 14 residues. Germline CDR1 reads SNHLY; CDR2 reads FYNNEI. V lost 2 bases, J lost 3 bases, and 10 bases lay in between.

This clone appeared a single time. The J gene is TRBJ2-1, the V gene TRBV28; TRBD1 matches 9 bases. Trimming at V came to 4 bases and at J to 8 bases, leaving 12 bases not matched to a gene. The CDR3 totals 16 residues. The germline V gene has CDR1 MDHEN and CDR2 SYDVKM. The CDR3 sequence: CASSSVGDRVGDEQFF. The CDR3 region has the DNA TGTGCCAGCAGTTCTGTTGGGGACAGGGTAGGGGATGAGCAGTTCTTC.

Only a few counts were recorded for this clone. Other DNA sequences of this sample code for an identical CDR3. The rearrangement uses TRBV6-6 and TRBJ2-3; perhaps TRBD2 as D (6 bases). V was clipped by 0 bases and J by 3 bases, with 10 bases between them. CDR3 length: 15 amino acids. Germline V gene sequence: CDR1 MNHNY, CDR2 SVGAGI (reference sequence). The CDR3 DNA reads TGTGCCAGCAGTTACTCGGGGACTGGAACAGATACGCAGTATTTT. Encoded protein: CASSYSGTGTDTQYF.

The rearrangement links TRBV6-5 to TRBJ1-2; 9 bases are a match to TRBD1. CDR3 length: 14 amino acids. J lost 3 bases, V lost 6 bases, and 5 bases had no gene match. Per the germline V gene, CDR1 is MNHEY and CDR2 is SVGAGI. The CDR3 coding sequence is TGTGCCAGCAGGCCACAGGGGGCGGACTATGGCTACACCTTC. It translates to CASRPQGADYGYTF.

In the case of this clone: Within the sample, other DNA sequences also encode this same CDR3. The V gene is TRBV6-5, the J gene TRBJ2-2; no definite D call. CDR3 length: 13 residues. V shed 0 bases and J shed 7 bases, with 6 bases lying between them. Germline-derived CDR1 and CDR2 are MNHEY and SVGAGI. The CDR3 DNA reads TGTGCCAGCAGTTACTCTTTTCGCGGGGAGCTGTTTTTT. Its translation: CASSYSFRGELFF.

The gene calls are TRBV7-6 and TRBJ2-7; D tentatively reads TRBD1 or TRBD2 (5 bases each). CDR1 is SGHVS and CDR2 is FNYEAQ in the germline V gene. V was shortened by 1 base and J by 6 bases, with 10 bases between the two germline ends. There are 13 residues in the CDR3. CDR3 coding DNA: TGTGCCAGCAGCTTAGTTGGTGGGGGCGAGCAGTACTTC. The encoded protein is CASSLVGGGEQYF.

As to this clone: The same CDR3 arises from other DNA sequences in this sample as well. The CDR3 region has the DNA TGCGCCAGCAGGAGGGACCTCAATGAGCAGTTCTTC. Translating it yields CASRRDLNEQFF. The chain uses TRBV5-1 and TRBJ2-1; TRBD1 or TRBD2 may be the D gene (5 bases each). Germline-derived CDR1 and CDR2 are SGHRS and YFSETQ. Between the trimmed V and J ends, which lost 5 bases and 6 bases, there was a span of 9 bases. The CDR3 is 12 residues long. The variable domain in full, completed from reference TRBV5-1 and TRBJ2-1, reads KAGVTQTPRYLIKTRGQQVTLSCSPISGHRSVSWYQQTPGQGLQFLFEYFSETQRNKGNFPGRFSGRQFSNSRSEMNVSTLELGDSALYLCASRRDLNEQFFGPGTRLTVL.

The J gene is TRBJ2-7, the V gene TRBV20-1; no clear D gene. The CDR3 length is 11 residues. Germline CDR1 DFQATT, CDR2 SNEGSKA (reference sequence). The V end lost 6 bases, the J end lost 4 bases, and 10 bases lay between the germline ends. The CDR3 loop is CSAQTSYEQYF. CDR3 nucleotides: TGCAGTGCACAGACATCATACGAGCAGTACTTC.

The CDR3 sequence: CASISDGLSGNTIYF. CDR3 DNA: TGTGCCAGCATCAGCGATGGGCTCTCTGGAAACACCATATATTTT. The rearrangement links TRBV2 to TRBJ1-3; D is ambiguous. This CDR3 comprises 15 residues. Germline V gene sequence: CDR1 SNHLY, CDR2 FYNNEI. The V gene lost 7 bases and the J gene lost 0 bases, with 13 bases spanning the gap.